Each of the 11 T cell receptor beta chains below was sequenced from the same sample in a study of T-cell memory formation after mild COVID-19. Each CDR3 protein is one row after TCRdb ran MiXCR on the 5' RACE reads. The data hold tens of thousands of distinct CDR3 sequences, with around 13% observed a single time. The sequenced sample consisted of PBMCs or a T cell subset sorted from them (not recorded which). The source of these receptors is a man aged 18 to 30 who had mild COVID-19 (a few samples of this study predate the infection). Cell type and time point are not known.

The chain recombines TRBV4-1 with TRBJ2-3; D is perhaps TRBD2 (6 bases). CDR1 MGHRA and CDR2 YSYEKL come from the germline V gene. The CDR3 has 16 residues. Trimming pared 3 bases from V and 2 bases from J, leaving 15 bases between. This CDR3 is CASSHSRDSSTDTQYF. CDR3 coding DNA: TGCGCCAGCAGCCACAGCCGGGACTCATCCACAGATACGCAGTATTTT.

V is TRBV9 and J is TRBJ2-5, with D perhaps TRBD2 (6 bases). Per the germline V gene, CDR1 is SGDLS and CDR2 is YYNGEE. This CDR3 region has 15 residues. The V and J ends lost 4 bases and 5 bases respectively, with 18 bases between them. CDR3 sequence: CASSRGNSAGETQYF. The CDR3 DNA reads as TGTGCCAGCAGCCGAGGGAACTCCGCGGGGGAGACCCAGTACTTC.

The genes are TRBV12-3 or TRBV12-4 and TRBJ2-3; 8 bases are a match to TRBD2. The CDR3 spans 15 residues. V gave up 7 bases and J gave up 2 bases; unmatched junction bases: 8. CDR3 in DNA: TGTGCCAGCACCGGCGGGACTAGAGTCACAGATACGCAGTATTTT. This sequence encodes CASTGGTRVTDTQYF.

Only a few counts were recorded for this clonotype. The CDR3 loop reads CAWSTGLSGEQYF. The CDR3 DNA is TGTGCCTGGAGCACGGGACTGAGCGGGGAGCAGTACTTC. V usage is TRBV30 and J usage is TRBJ2-7; possibly TRBD2 for D (6 bases). This CDR3 is built from 13 residues. Germline CDR1 is GTSNPN and CDR2 is SVGIG (reference sequence). Trimming pared 3 bases from V and 7 bases from J, leaving 16 bases between.

This clonotype was picked up a small number of times. The V call is TRBV24-1, the J call TRBJ1-1; 10 bases fit TRBD1. The CDR3 has 16 residues. Per germline, CDR1 KGHDR and CDR2 SFDVKD. Losses at the gene ends were 4 bases for V and 3 bases for J; bases not matched to a gene: 7. The CDR3 sequence: CATSDMRQGADTEAFF. The CDR3, as DNA: TGTGCCACCAGTGACATGCGACAGGGGGCGGACACTGAAGCTTTCTTT.

This clonotype was counted only a few times. The rearrangement joins TRBV7-8 to TRBJ2-5; tentatively, D is TRBD2 (6 bases). The CDR3 length is 14 residues. With 5 bases removed from V and 1 base from J, the gap between germline ends came to 11 bases. Germline lookup yields CDR1 SGHVS and CDR2 FQNEAQ. CDR3: CASSPWRGQETQYF. The CDR3 nucleotides read TGTGCCAGCAGCCCTTGGCGGGGCCAAGAGACCCAGTACTTC.

This clonotype occurred a few times. The chain couples TRBV5-1 to TRBJ1-5, with D possibly being TRBD1 (5 bases). V lost 1 base to trimming and J lost 0 bases, with 23 bases between them. The CDR3 covers 20 residues. Germline CDR1 and CDR2: SGHRS and YFSETQ. CDR3 sequence reads: CASSLIPIGEGFDSNQPQHF. DNA for the CDR3: TGCGCCAGCAGCTTGATCCCCATAGGGGAGGGTTTCGATAGCAATCAGCCCCAGCATTTT.

This rearrangement joins TRBV20-1 to TRBJ1-1, with a tentative D call TRBD1 (5 bases). Germline lookup yields CDR1 DFQATT and CDR2 SNEGSKA (reference sequence). The CDR3 loop spans 14 amino acids. Trimming removed 0 bases from V and 6 bases from J, with 14 bases in between. The CDR3: CSAREGRGRAEAFF. Here the CDR3 DNA reads TGCAGTGCTAGAGAGGGTAGGGGCAGAGCTGAAGCTTTCTTT.

This clonotype appeared a few times. Written as DNA, the CDR3 is TGTGCCAGCAGTTTTCGCGGTGAGGGCTACGAGCAGTACTTC. It codes for CASSFRGEGYEQYF. V and J are TRBV27 and TRBJ2-7; maybe TRBD2 (5 bases). The V and J ends lost 3 bases and 3 bases respectively, with 12 bases between them. This CDR3 spans 14 amino acids. CDR1 and CDR2 (germline): MNHEY, SMNVEV (reference sequence).

The V call is TRBV11-2, the J call TRBJ2-2; the D gene is possibly TRBD2 (6 bases). Germline V gene data show CDR1 as SGHAT and CDR2 as FQNNGV. V lost 8 bases and J 9 bases, leaving 13 bases between the germline ends. The CDR3 loop spans 12 amino acids. In DNA form, the CDR3 reads TGTGCCAGCTTGGGGGAGGAGAGGGAGCTGTTTTTT. It specifies CASLGEERELFF.

The gene calls are TRBV6-2 or TRBV6-3 and TRBJ1-5; D remains ambiguous. The CDR3 length is 14 residues. Germline V lookup: CDR1 MNHEY, CDR2 SVGEGT. The V end lost 2 bases, the J end lost 4 bases, and 9 bases lay between the germline ends. CDR3 bases: TGTGCCAGCAGTTACCTACGGGCGAATCAGCCCCAGCATTTT. As protein: CASSYLRANQPQHF.